This entry lists 10 T cell receptor beta chains sequenced from one sample in a study of T cell changes during pregnancy in multiple sclerosis. Clones were sequenced by immunoSEQ multiplex PCR, and TCRdb holds only the in-frame ones, with some missing. The sample lists 50,000 or so clones, around nine tenths seen once, with around 0.25% in the top ten. The material sequenced was CD4+ T cells from peripheral blood mononuclear cells, taken in the second trimester of pregnancy. The receptors were sampled from a female donor with multiple sclerosis, enrolled in a pregnancy study.

The rearrangement joins TRBV11-2 to TRBJ1-2; 10 bases fit TRBD1. V shed 5 bases, J shed 4 bases, and the junction held 10 bases outside the gene matches. This CDR3 has 16 amino acids. The germline gives CDR1 SGHAT, CDR2 FQNNGV. CDR3 region: CASSPTGGHVGYGYTF. For the CDR3, the DNA is TGTGCCAGCAGCCCGACAGGGGGCCACGTCGGCTATGGCTACACCTTC.

The chain links TRBV6-5 to TRBJ1-2; TRBD1 matches at 11 bases. Trimming cost V 2 bases and J 8 bases; bases outside gene matches: 10. CDR3 length: 16 amino acids. The germline V gene encodes CDR1 MNHEY and CDR2 SVGAGI. CDR3 sequence (DNA): TGTGCCAGCAGTTACAGAACCGGACAGGGGGCGCCCGGCTACACCTTC. Amino acid sequence: CASSYRTGQGAPGYTF.

The rearrangement uses TRBV2 and TRBJ1-5, with D uncertain. The CDR3 totals 15 residues. Trimming shortened V by 6 bases and J by 2 bases, and 14 bases separated the two germline ends. Germline CDR1 is SNHLY and CDR2 is FYNNEI. The CDR3 bases are TGTGCCAGCAGAGTTGAGGGAATGGGCAATCAGCCCCAGCATTTT. Amino acids: CASRVEGMGNQPQHF.

The chain couples TRBV11-2 to TRBJ1-2, with unresolved D. V dropped 4 bases and J dropped 3 bases, with 18 bases sitting between them. The CDR3 extends over 16 amino acids. Germline V gene lookup returns CDR1 SGHAT and CDR2 FQNNGV. CDR3 sequence (DNA): TGTGCCAGCAGCTCATTCGCTCGAGGGCTCTACTATGGCTACACCTTC. Its protein product is CASSSFARGLYYGYTF.

This rearrangement joins TRBV27 to TRBJ2-6, with 7 bases that match TRBD2. The CDR3 is 17 residues long. J lost 1 base, V lost 6 bases, and 9 bases had no gene match. Per the germline V gene, CDR1 is MNHEY and CDR2 is SMNVEV (reference sequence). The CDR3 DNA follows: TGTGCCAGCAGGGGTCGGGCCGGGAGGTCTGGGGCCAACGTCCTGACTTTC. Encoded protein: CASRGRAGRSGANVLTF.

The chain combines TRBV7-8 with TRBJ2-7, with 8 bases identical to TRBD2. This CDR3 has 17 residues. Looked up from germline, CDR1 is SGHVS and CDR2 is FQNEAQ. V dropped 5 bases and J dropped 3; count of bases not matched to a gene: 15. In nucleotides, the CDR3 is TGTGCCAGCAGCCGCGAGAGTGGGGTCGGGGGGGTCTACGAGCAGTACTTC. Translated: CASSRESGVGGVYEQYF.

This chain uses TRBV7-2 with TRBJ1-1; 11 bases agree with TRBD1. Losses at the gene ends were 5 bases for V and 4 bases for J; bases not matched to a gene: 3. Germline-derived CDR1 and CDR2 are SGHTA and FQGNSA. The CDR3 is made up of 14 amino acids. In DNA form, the CDR3 reads TGTGCCAGCAGCCAGGGACAGGGGGTCACTGAAGCTTTCTTT. It yields the protein CASSQGQGVTEAFF.

This chain's CDR3 is CSIETGRYEQYF. The DNA for the CDR3 is TGCAGCATCGAGACAGGACGCTACGAGCAGTACTTC. This chain joins TRBV29-1 and TRBJ2-7, with D possibly TRBD1 on 6 matching bases. The germline gives CDR1 SQVTM, CDR2 ANQGSEA. V dropped 8 bases and J dropped 3 bases, with 14 bases sitting between them. The CDR3 consists of 12 residues.

A single count supports this clone. The chain is built from TRBV5-4 and TRBJ2-2; the D gene is possibly TRBD1 (6 bases). The CDR3 runs to 15 residues. Trimming took 4 bases from V and 5 from J, leaving 15 bases between them. Germline CDR1 SGHNT, CDR2 YYREEE (reference sequence). The CDR3: CASSTALTGTGELFF. The CDR3 coding sequence is TGTGCCAGCAGCACCGCCCTAACAGGGACCGGGGAGCTGTTTTTT. Based on the CDR3 plus reference TRBV5-4 and TRBJ2-2, the full variable domain is ETGVTQSPTHLIKTRGQQVTLRCSSQSGHNTVSWYQQALGQGPQFIFQYYREEENGRGNFPPRFSGLQFPNYSSELNVNALELDDSALYLCASSTALTGTGELFFGEGSRLTVL.

J is TRBJ1-3 and V is TRBV5-4; D is uncertain. Looked up from germline, CDR1 is SGHNT and CDR2 is YYREEE (reference sequence). The CDR3 contains 15 residues. Trimming shortened V by 3 bases and J by 0 bases, and 10 bases separated the two germline ends. Here the CDR3 reads CASSSVGNSGNTIYF. Here the CDR3 DNA reads TGTGCCAGCAGCTCGGTCGGGAACTCTGGAAACACCATATATTTT.